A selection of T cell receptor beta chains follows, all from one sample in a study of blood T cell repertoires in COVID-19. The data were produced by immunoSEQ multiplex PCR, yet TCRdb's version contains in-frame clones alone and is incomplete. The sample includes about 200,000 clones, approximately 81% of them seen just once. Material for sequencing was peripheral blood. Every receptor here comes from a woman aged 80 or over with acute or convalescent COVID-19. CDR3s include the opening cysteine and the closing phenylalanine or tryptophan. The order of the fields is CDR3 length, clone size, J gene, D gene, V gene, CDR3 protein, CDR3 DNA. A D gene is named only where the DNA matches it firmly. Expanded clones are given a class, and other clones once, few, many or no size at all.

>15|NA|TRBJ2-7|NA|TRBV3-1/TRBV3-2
CASSHQSRSTYEQYF
TGTGCCAGCAGCCATCAATCCAGAAGTACCTACGAGCAGTACTTC
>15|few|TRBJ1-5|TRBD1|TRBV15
CATSRGTGEVQPQHF
TGTGCCACCAGCAGAGGCACAGGGGAGGTGCAGCCCCAGCATTTT
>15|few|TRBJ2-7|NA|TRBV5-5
CASSWGGPEGAEQYF
TGTGCCAGCAGCTGGGGGGGCCCAGAAGGTGCCGAGCAGTACTTC
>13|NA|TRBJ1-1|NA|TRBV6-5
CASGTPGNTEAFF
TGTGCCAGCGGAACCCCGGGGAACACTGAAGCTTTCTTT
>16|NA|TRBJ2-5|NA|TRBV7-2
CASSLAHLLGLKTQYF
TGTGCCAGCAGCTTAGCGCATTTACTAGGTTTAAAGACCCAGTACTTC
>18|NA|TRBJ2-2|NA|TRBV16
CASSRASDRSGPAGELFF
TGTGCCAGCAGCCGAGCCTCCGATCGGTCAGGCCCCGCCGGGGAGCTGTTTTTT
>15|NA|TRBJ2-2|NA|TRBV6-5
CASSYMGRVTGELFF
TGTGCCAGCAGTTACATGGGCAGGGTCACCGGGGAGCTGTTTTTT
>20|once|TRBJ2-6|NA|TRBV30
CAWSVRGRPIRTLGANVLTF
TGTGCCTGGAGTGTCAGGGGGAGGCCAATTCGGACCCTGGGGGCCAACGTCCTGACTTTC
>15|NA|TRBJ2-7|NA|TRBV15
CATSRRDTTYYEQYF
TGTGCCACCAGCAGGAGGGACACCACCTACTACGAGCAGTACTTC
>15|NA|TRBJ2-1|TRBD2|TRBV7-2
CASSLVTSGGNEQFF
TGTGCCAGCAGCTTAGTGACTAGCGGGGGGAATGAGCAGTTCTTC
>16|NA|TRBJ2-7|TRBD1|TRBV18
CASSPTPGQSSYEQYF
TGTGCCAGCTCTCCAACTCCGGGACAGAGCTCCTACGAGCAGTACTTC
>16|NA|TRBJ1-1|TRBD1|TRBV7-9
CASSLPATGGNTEAFF
TGTGCCAGCAGCTTGCCCGCGACAGGGGGGAACACTGAAGCTTTCTTT
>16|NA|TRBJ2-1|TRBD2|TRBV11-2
CASSPPGTSSYNEQFF
TGTGCCAGCAGCCCCCCCGGGACTAGCTCTTACAATGAGCAGTTCTTC
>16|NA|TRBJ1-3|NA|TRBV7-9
CASSLLDISSGNTIYF
TGTGCCAGCAGCTTATTGGACATTAGCTCTGGAAACACCATATATTTT
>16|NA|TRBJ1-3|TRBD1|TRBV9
CASSVGQGAIGNTIYF
TGTGCCAGCAGCGTAGGGCAGGGGGCGATCGGAAACACCATATATTTT
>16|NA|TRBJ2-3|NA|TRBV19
CASSIGGGGMADTQYF
TGTGCCAGTAGTATAGGAGGTGGCGGGATGGCTGATACGCAGTATTTT
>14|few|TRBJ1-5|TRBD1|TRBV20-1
CSASRQGAGQPQHF
TGCAGTGCTAGTCGTCAGGGGGCAGGGCAGCCCCAGCATTTT
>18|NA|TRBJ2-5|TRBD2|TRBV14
CASSQGRLAGEVFETQYF
TGTGCCAGCAGCCAAGGGAGGCTAGCGGGAGAAGTGTTCGAGACCCAGTACTTC
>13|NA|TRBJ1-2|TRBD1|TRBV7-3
CASSLIAGGGYTF
TGTGCCAGCAGCTTAATCGCAGGGGGTGGCTACACCTTC
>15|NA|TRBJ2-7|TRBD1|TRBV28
CASSLGQVLSYEQYF
TGTGCCAGCAGTCTCGGACAGGTCCTCTCCTACGAGCAGTACTTC
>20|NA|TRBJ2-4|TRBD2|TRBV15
CATSRTRTSGNNLAKNIQYF
TGTGCCACCAGCAGAACACGGACTAGCGGGAACAATCTAGCCAAAAACATTCAGTACTTC
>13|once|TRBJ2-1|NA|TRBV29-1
CSVGSRSYNEQFF
TGCAGCGTTGGGAGCCGCTCCTACAATGAGCAGTTCTTC
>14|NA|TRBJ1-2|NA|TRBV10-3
CAISESDGVYGYTF
TGTGCCATCAGTGAGTCCGACGGAGTCTATGGCTACACCTTC
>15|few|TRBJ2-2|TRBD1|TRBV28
CASKRAGGDTGELFF
TGTGCCAGCAAGAGGGCAGGGGGCGACACCGGGGAGCTGTTTTTT
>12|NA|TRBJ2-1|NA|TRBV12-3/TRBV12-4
CASGSHPGEQFF
TGTGCCAGCGGGTCACATCCGGGGGAGCAGTTCTTC
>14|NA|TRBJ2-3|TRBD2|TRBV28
CASTTSGSADTQYF
TGTGCCAGTACGACTAGCGGGAGTGCAGATACGCAGTATTTT
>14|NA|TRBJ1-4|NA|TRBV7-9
CASSFSGVNEKLFF
TGTGCCAGCAGCTTCTCCGGGGTTAATGAAAAACTGTTTTTT
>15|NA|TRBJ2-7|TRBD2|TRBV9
CASSVSGPGSYEQYF
TGTGCCAGCAGCGTTAGCGGGCCAGGCTCCTACGAGCAGTACTTC
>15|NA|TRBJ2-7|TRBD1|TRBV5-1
CASSSPTGISYEQYF
TGCGCCAGCAGCTCCCCGACAGGGATCTCCTACGAGCAGTACTTC
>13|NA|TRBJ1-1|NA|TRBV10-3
CATASGVTTEAFF
TGTGCCACTGCTTCGGGGGTAACGACTGAAGCTTTCTTT
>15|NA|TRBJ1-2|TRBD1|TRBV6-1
CASSDAGQGAFGYTF
TGTGCCAGCAGTGACGCGGGACAGGGGGCTTTCGGCTACACCTTC
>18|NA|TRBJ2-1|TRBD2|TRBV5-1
CASSLVSMGGSGYNEQFF
TGCGCCAGCAGCTTGGTATCGATGGGCGGGAGTGGCTACAATGAGCAGTTCTTC
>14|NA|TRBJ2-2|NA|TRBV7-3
CASSLARLGGELFF
TGTGCCAGCAGCTTAGCCAGACTTGGCGGGGAGCTGTTTTTT
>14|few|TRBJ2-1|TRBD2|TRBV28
CASSLGLAGGEQFF
TGTGCCAGCAGTTTAGGACTAGCGGGAGGTGAGCAGTTCTTC
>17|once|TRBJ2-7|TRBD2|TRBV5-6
CASSSLSGEGRNYEQYF
TGTGCCAGCAGCTCCCTCTCGGGGGAGGGGAGAAACTACGAGCAGTACTTC
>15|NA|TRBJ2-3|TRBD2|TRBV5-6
CASSLDSGSRDTQYF
TGTGCCAGCAGCTTGGATAGCGGGAGTCGAGATACGCAGTATTTT
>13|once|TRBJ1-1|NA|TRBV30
CAWSMGGSTEAFF
TGTGCCTGGAGTATGGGGGGGAGCACTGAAGCTTTCTTT
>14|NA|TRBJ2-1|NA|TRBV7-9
CASSLGSIYNEQFF
TGTGCCAGCAGCTTGGGCTCGATCTACAATGAGCAGTTCTTC
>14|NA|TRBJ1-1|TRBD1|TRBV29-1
CSVALDRERLGAFF
TGCAGCGTTGCCCTGGACAGGGAGAGGCTCGGAGCTTTCTTT
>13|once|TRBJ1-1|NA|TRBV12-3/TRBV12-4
CASSRTALPEAFF
TGTGCCAGCAGTCGGACAGCTCTACCTGAAGCTTTCTTT
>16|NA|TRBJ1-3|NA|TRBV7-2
CASSSRRSSAGNTIYF
TGTGCCAGCAGCTCAAGGAGAAGTTCCGCTGGAAACACCATATATTTT
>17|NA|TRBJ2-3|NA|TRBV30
CAWSVLGRAEGIDTQYF
TGTGCCTGGAGTGTACTAGGTCGAGCGGAGGGTATAGATACGCAGTATTTT
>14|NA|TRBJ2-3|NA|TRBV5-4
CASSLVGRTDTQYF
TGTGCCAGCAGCTTGGTGGGCCGGACAGATACGCAGTATTTT
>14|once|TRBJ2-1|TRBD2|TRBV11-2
CASSRGLAYNEQFF
TGTGCCAGCAGCCGGGGACTAGCGTACAATGAGCAGTTCTTC
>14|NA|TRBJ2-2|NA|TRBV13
CASSWGQNTGELFF
TGTGCCAGCAGCTGGGGACAGAACACCGGGGAGCTGTTTTTT
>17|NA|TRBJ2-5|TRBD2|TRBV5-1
CASSLGVSGSQPETQYF
TGCGCCAGCAGCTTGGGGGTTAGCGGGAGTCAACCAGAGACCCAGTACTTC
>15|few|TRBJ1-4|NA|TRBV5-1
CASSLMAGTNEKLFF
TGCGCCAGCAGCTTAATGGCTGGAACTAATGAAAAACTGTTTTTT
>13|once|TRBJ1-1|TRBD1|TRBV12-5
CASGTDLNTEAFF
TGTGCTAGCGGGACAGATCTAAACACTGAAGCTTTCTTT
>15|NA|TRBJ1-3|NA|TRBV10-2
CASSEAGGGRNTIYF
TGCGCCAGCTCCGAGGCGGGAGGCGGCCGAAACACCATATATTTT
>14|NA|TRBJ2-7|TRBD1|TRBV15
CATRIRTGNYEQYF
TGTGCCACCAGAATTCGGACAGGCAACTACGAGCAGTACTTC
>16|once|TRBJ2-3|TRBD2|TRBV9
CASSVGGSGSGDTQYF
TGTGCCAGCAGCGTAGGGGGTAGCGGGAGTGGGGATACGCAGTATTTT
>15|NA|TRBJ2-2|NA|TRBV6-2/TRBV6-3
CASSSRTPHTGELFF
TGTGCCAGCAGTTCCCGTACACCGCACACCGGGGAGCTGTTTTTT
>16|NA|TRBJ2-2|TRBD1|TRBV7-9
CASSLGQGANTGELFF
TGTGCCAGCAGCTTAGGCCAGGGGGCGAACACCGGGGAGCTGTTTTTT
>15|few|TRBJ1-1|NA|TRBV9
CASSPNGVGNTEAFF
TGTGCCAGCAGCCCAAACGGGGTCGGGAACACTGAAGCTTTCTTT
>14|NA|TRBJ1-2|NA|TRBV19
CASRLRGEVYGYTF
TGTGCCAGTAGACTCAGAGGAGAAGTTTATGGCTACACCTTC
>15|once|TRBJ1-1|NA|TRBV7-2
CASSLMVQGNTEAFF
TGTGCCAGCAGCCTAATGGTACAGGGGAACACTGAAGCTTTCTTT
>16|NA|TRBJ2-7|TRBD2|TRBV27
CASSLHGTRGYYEQYF
TGTGCCAGCAGTTTACACGGGACTAGGGGGTACTACGAGCAGTACTTC
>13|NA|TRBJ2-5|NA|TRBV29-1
CSVEVVTQETQYF
TGCAGCGTTGAAGTCGTGACTCAAGAGACCCAGTACTTC
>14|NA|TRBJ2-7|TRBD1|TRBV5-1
CASNLSGQGGEQYF
TGCGCCAGCAACCTTTCCGGACAGGGGGGTGAGCAGTACTTC